What follows are 2 T cell receptor beta chains derived from one specimen sequenced in a study of blood T cells in healthy people across ages. Primers used in a second PCR of about 7 to 12 cycles were a sample-barcoded 5' primer and a J-beta primer mix. TCRdb reprocessed the 5' RACE reads with MiXCR, giving one entry per CDR3 protein. Here the sample spans approximately 1.5 million distinct CDR3 sequences, roughly two fifths being singletons. Specimen: blood. Receptors originate from a woman in her late teens or twenties in good health.

As for this clonotype: One junction end does not reproduce the germline sequence, and a read error may be involved. V is TRBV7-2 and J is TRBJ2-1; no clear D gene. Germline CDR1 and CDR2: SGHTA and FQGNSA. The CDR3 contains 15 residues. This CDR3 is CANSSAYGSYNEQFF. The CDR3, as DNA: TGTGCCAACAGCTCCGCTTACGGTAGTTACAATGAGCAGTTCTTC. The whole variable domain, remainder taken from reference TRBV7-2 and TRBJ2-1, is GAGVSQSPSNKVTEKGKDVELRCDPISGHTALYWYRQSLGQGLEFLIYFQGNSAPDKSGLPSDRFSAERTGGSVSTLTIQRTQQEDSAVYLCANSSAYGSYNEQFFGPGTRLTVL.

CDR3 sequence reads: CASSPVDRRYPGELFF. DNA of the CDR3: TGTGCCAGCAGCCCCGTCGACAGGAGATATCCCGGGGAGCTGTTTTTT. The chain is built from TRBV5-6 and TRBJ2-2, with a weak D call TRBD1 (6 bases). The V end was cut by 4 bases, the J end by 6 bases, with 19 bases between. Germline assignment: CDR1 SGHDT and CDR2 YYEEEE. The CDR3 has 16 amino acids.